The sequence of this TCR beta chain was determined in a study of cytomegalovirus exposure and HLA in healthy donors. Overall study findings and caveats: With high specificity and sensitivity, the classifier reportedly diagnosed cytomegalovirus status. Among TCR beta chains, those listed as cytomegalovirus-associated numbered about 160. When analyzed later, a missense DCLRE1C variant was found to be linked to TCR beta V- and J-gene trimming.

13 Jbeta primers and 60 Vbeta primers were used for the PCR. Assay: immunoSEQ multiplex PCR; the TCRdb copy retains only in-frame clones and omits some. The sample has under 140,000 clones, 65% to 80% seen once; the top ten hold roughly 2.9%. As for this clone: Its target is unknown.

Trimming cost V 5 bases and J 2 bases, with 10 bases left between them. The CDR3 runs to 13 residues. CDR1 and CDR2 (germline): SEHNR, FQNEAQ (reference sequence). Donors sampled were nominally healthy, though unrecorded immune exposures were likely. The sequence was collected from a woman between 55 and 75 years old in good health and CMV-seropositive. V and J are TRBV7-9 and TRBJ2-7; tentatively, D is TRBD2 (6 bases). The source material was PBMCs. The CDR3 DNA reads TGTGCCAGCAGCCGGGACTTCCCCTACGAGCAGTACTTC. It encodes CASSRDFPYEQYF.